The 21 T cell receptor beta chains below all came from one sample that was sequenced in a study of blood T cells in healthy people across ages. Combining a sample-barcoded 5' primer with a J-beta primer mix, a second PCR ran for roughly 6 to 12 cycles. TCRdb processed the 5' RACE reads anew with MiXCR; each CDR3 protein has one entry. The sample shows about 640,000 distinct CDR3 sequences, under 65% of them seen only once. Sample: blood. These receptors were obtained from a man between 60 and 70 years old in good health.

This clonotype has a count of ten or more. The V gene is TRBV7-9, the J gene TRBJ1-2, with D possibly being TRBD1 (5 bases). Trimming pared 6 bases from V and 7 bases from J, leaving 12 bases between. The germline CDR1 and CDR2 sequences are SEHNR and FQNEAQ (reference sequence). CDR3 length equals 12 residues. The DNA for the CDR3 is TGTGCCAGCAGGGGACCCGAGGGTGGCTACACCTTC. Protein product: CASRGPEGGYTF.

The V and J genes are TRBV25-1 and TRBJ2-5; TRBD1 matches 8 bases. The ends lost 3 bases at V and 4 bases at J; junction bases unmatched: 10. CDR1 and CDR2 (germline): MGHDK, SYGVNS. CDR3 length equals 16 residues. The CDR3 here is CASSDHLGQGGETQYF. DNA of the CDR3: TGTGCCAGCAGTGATCACCTCGGACAGGGTGGAGAGACCCAGTACTTC.

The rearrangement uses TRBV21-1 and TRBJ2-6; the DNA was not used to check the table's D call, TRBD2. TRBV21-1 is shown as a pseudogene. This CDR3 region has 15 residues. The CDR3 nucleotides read TGTGCCAGGGAGGAACAGGGTTCTGGGGCCAACGTCCTGACTTTC. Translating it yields CAREEQGSGANVLTF.

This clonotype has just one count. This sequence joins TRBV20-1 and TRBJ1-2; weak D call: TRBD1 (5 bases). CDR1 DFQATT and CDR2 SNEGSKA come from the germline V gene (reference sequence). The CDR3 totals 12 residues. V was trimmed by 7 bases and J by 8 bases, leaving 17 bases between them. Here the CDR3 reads CSVARGVGGYTF. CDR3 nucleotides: TGCAGTGTGGCCAGAGGGGTCGGGGGCTACACCTTC.

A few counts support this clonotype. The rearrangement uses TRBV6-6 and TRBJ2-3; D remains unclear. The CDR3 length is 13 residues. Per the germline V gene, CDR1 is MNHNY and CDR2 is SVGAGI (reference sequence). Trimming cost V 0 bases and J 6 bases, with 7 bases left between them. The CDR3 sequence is CASSYSGPDTQYF. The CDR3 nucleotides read TGTGCCAGCAGTTACTCCGGGCCGGATACGCAGTATTTT.

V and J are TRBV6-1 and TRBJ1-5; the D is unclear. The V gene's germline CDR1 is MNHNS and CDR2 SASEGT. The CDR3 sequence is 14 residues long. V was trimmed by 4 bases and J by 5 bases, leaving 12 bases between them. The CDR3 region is CASSAYKTYQPQHF. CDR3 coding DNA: TGTGCCAGCAGTGCGTATAAGACCTATCAGCCCCAGCATTTT.

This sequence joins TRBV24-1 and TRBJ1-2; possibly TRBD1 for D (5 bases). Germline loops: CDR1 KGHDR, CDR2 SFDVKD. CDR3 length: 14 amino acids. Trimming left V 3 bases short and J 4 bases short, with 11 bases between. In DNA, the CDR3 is TGTGCCACCAGTGATCCGGACGGGGCCTATGGCTACACCTTC. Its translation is CATSDPDGAYGYTF.

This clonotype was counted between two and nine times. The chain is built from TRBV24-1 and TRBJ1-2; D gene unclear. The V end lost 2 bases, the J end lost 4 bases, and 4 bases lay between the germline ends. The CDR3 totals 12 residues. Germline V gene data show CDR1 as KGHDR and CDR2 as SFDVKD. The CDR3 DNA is TGTGCCACCAGTGATTACACCTATGGCTACACCTTC. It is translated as CATSDYTYGYTF.

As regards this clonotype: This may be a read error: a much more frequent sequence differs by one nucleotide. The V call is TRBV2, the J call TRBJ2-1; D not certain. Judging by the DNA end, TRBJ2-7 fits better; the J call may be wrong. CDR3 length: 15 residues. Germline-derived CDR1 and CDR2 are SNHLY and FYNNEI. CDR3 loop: CASSEAGLYDNEQYF. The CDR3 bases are TGTGCCAGCAGTGAAGCGGGTTTGTACGACAATGAGCAGTACTTC.

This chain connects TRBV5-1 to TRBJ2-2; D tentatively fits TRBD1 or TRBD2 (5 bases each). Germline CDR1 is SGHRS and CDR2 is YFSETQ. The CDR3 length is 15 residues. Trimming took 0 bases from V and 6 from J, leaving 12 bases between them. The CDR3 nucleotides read TGCGCCAGCAGCTTGGAGTGGTTGGGGGCCGGGGAGCTGTTTTTT. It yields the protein CASSLEWLGAGELFF.

The CDR3 loop reads CSVAGSGLETQYF. Here the CDR3 DNA reads TGCAGCGTGGCGGGAAGCGGCCTAGAGACCCAGTACTTC. This chain links TRBV29-1 with TRBJ2-5; D might be TRBD2 (6 bases). The CDR3 totals 13 residues. Trimming pared 6 bases from V and 4 bases from J, leaving 15 bases between. Germline-derived CDR1 and CDR2 are SQVTM and ANQGSEA.

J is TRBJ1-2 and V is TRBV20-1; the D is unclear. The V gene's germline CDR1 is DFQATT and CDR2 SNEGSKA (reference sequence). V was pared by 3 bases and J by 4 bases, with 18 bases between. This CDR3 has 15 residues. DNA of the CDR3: TGCAGTGCTAGCGTACAGAGCTCGGTCAGCTATGGCTACACCTTC. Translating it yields CSASVQSSVSYGYTF.

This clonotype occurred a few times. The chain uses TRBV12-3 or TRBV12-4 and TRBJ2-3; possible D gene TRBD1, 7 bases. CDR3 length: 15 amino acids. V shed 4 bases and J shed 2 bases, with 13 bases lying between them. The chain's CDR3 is CASSYQGGPTDTQYF. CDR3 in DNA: TGTGCCAGCAGTTACCAGGGGGGCCCCACAGATACGCAGTATTTT.

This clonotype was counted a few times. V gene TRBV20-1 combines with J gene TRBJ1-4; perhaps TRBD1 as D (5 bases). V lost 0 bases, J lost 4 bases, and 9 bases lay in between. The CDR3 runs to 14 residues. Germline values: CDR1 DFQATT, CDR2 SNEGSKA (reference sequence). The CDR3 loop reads CSARDNQGNEKLFF. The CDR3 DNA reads TGCAGTGCTAGAGATAATCAGGGTAATGAAAAACTGTTTTTT.

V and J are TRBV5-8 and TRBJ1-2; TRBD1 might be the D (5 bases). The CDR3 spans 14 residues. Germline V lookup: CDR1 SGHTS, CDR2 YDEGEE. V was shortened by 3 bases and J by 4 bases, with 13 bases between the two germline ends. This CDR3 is CASSSGLLLYGYTF. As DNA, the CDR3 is TGTGCCAGCAGCTCGGGACTGCTCCTCTATGGCTACACCTTC.

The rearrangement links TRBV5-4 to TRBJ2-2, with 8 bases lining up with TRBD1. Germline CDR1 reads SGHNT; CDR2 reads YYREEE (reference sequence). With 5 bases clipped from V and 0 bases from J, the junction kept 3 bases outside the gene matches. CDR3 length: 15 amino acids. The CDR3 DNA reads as TGTGCCAGCAGTCAGGGGGCCGCGAACACCGGGGAGCTGTTTTTT. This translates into CASSQGAANTGELFF.

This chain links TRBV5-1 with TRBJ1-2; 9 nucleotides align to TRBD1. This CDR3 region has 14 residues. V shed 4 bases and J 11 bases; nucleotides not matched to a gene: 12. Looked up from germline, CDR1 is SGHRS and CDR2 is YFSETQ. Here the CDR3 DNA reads TGCGCCAGCAGCGTGGGACAGGGCACAGTTGTGTACACCTTC. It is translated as CASSVGQGTVVYTF.

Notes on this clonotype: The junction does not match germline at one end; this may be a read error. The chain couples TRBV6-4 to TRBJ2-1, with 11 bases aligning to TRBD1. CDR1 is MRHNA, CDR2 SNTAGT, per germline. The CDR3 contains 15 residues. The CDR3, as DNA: TGTGCCAGCCAGTATCGGGACAGGGGGTCCAATAAGCAGTTCTTC. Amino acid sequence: CASQYRDRGSNKQFF.

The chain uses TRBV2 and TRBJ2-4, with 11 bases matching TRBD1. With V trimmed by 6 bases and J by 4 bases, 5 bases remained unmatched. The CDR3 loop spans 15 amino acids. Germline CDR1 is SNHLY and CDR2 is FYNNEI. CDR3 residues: CASRGQGGDKNIQYF. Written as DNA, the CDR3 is TGTGCCAGCAGGGGACAGGGGGGAGATAAAAACATTCAGTACTTC.

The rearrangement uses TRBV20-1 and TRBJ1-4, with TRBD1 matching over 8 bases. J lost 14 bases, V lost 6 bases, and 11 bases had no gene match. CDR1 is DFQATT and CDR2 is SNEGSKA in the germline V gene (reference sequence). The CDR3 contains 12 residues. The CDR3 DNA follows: TGCAGTGCCAGGACAGGGTTTGGAAGGCTGTTTTTT. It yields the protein CSARTGFGRLFF.

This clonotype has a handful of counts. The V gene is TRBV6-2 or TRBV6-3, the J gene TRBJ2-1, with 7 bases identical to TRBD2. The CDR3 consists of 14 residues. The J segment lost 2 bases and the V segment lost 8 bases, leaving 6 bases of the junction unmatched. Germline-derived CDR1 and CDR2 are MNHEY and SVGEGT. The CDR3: CASRDYRTYNEQFF. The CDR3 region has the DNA TGTGCCAGCCGGGACTACCGGACCTACAATGAGCAGTTCTTC.